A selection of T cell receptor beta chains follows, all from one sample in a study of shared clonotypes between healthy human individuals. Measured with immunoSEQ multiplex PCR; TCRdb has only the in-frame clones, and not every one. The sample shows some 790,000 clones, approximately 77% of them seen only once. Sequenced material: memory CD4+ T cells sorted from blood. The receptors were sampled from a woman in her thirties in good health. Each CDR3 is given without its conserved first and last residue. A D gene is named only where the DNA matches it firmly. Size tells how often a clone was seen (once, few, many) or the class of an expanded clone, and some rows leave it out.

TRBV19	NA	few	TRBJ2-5	ASSTTTLARETQY
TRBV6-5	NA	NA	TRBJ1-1	ASSRQDTLYTEAF
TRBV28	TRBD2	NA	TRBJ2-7	ASSFPQGLAGYEQY
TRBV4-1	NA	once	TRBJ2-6	ASSQPQSSGANVLT
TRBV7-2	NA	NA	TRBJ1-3	ASSKGGSGNTIY
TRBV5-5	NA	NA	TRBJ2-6	ASSESGANVLT
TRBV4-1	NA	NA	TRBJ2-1	ASSPRDTTYNEQF
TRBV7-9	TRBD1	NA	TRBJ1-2	ASIEGQGEGYT
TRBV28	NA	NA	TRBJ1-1	ASTSDSYTEAF
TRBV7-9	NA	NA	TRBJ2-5	ASSLDWGAETQY
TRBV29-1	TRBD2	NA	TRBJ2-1	SGALAATYNEQF
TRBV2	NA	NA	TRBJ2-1	ASSGFSGSSYNEQF
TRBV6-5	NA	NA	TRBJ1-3	ASKGDRHSGNTIY
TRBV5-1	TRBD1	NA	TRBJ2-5	ASSALTGLQETQY
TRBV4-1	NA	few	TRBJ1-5	ASSPPVPGEQPQH
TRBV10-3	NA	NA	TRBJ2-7	AISATYEQY
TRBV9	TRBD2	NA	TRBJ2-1	ASSPLAEAGNEQF
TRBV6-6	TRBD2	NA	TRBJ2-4	ASSTGTSEDKNIQY
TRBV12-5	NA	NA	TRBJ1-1	ASGLQGRAF
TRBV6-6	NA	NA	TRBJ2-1	ASSPVGGQRSEQF
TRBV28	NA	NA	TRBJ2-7	ASSQSSPRLTHEQY
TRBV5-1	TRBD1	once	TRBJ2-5	ASGQPDRAETQY
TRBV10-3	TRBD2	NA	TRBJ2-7	AIRGGLDGYEQY
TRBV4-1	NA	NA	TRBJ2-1	ASSPHPAGTGDNEQF
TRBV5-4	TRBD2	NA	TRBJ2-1	ASSSRTSGADNEQF
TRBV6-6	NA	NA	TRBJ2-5	ASSYSIGTQETQY
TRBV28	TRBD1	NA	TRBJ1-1	ASSLGDRVTF
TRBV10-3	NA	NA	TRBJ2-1	AISDTVDEQF
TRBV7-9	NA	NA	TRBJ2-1	ASSFRDTSYNEQF
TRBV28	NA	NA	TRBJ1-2	ASSTTGYGYT
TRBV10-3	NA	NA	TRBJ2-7	AISGSYEQY
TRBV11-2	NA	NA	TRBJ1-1	ASSLDRVSTEAF
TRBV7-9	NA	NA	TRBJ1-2	ASSLDGRTTNYGYT